This passage covers 17 T cell receptor beta chains from one sample sequenced in a study of T cell repertoires in cytomegalovirus infection (dated by TCRdb to about 2019). The treatment or condition label here, explained by the study, means: in vitro stimulation with specific CMV peptide epitopes to enrich CMV-specific T cells. For sequencing, an Illumina HiSeq 1500 was employed. TCRdb passed the public sequencing reads through fastp at Q25 and MiXCR, retaining productive beta sequences. One record per CDR3 amino acid sequence lists the most common genes and DNA. The sample contains some 920,000 distinct CDR3 sequences, roughly 30% of them found a single time. The ten top clones hold under 15% of the sample. The antigens for these receptors are not known. The sample here was cultured CD8+ T cells from PBMCs, taken from culture after CMV antigen stimulation. Every receptor here comes from a human donor in good health (CMV status not recorded). Some clones in this sample may be carry-over from other donors' samples.

To note about this clonotype: This clone may be a read error of a much larger clone one base away. The J gene is TRBJ1-6, the V gene TRBV6-2 or TRBV6-3; possibly TRBD1 for D (6 bases). The CDR3 totals 15 residues. Germline V gives CDR1 MNHEY, CDR2 SVGEGT. Here the CDR3 DNA reads TGTGCCAACAGTGACAGGAGCTCCTATAATTCACCCCTCCACTTT. Its protein is CANSDRSSYNSPLHF.

The V call is TRBV5-6, the J call TRBJ2-7; 8 bases line up with TRBD1. The CDR3 contains 16 residues. Unmatched junction bases numbered 13, after V lost 2 bases and J lost 6 bases. Looked up from germline, CDR1 is SGHDT and CDR2 is YYEEEE. The CDR3 loop reads CASSFGQGKGRFEQYF. The DNA for the CDR3 is TGTGCCAGCAGCTTTGGACAGGGAAAAGGCAGATTCGAGCAGTACTTC.

The chain combines TRBV11-1 with TRBJ2-7; D is undetermined. Germline V gene data show CDR1 as SGHAT and CDR2 as FQDESV (reference sequence). This CDR3 spans 12 amino acids. V dropped 5 bases and J dropped 7 bases, with 12 bases sitting between them. CDR3 nucleotides: TGTGCCAGCAGCCAGGACGGTTGGGAGCAGTACGTC. Protein sequence: CASSQDGWEQYV.

The chain employs TRBV5-1 and TRBJ1-1; 10 bases line up with TRBD1. Losses at the gene ends were 4 bases for V and 3 bases for J; bases not matched to a gene: 6. The CDR3 is made up of 15 amino acids. Germline lookup yields CDR1 SGHRS and CDR2 YFSETQ. Here the CDR3 DNA reads TGCGCCAGCAGCGATTCCGGGACAGGGGACACTGAAGCTTTCTTT. Translating it yields CASSDSGTGDTEAFF. Full variable domain (missing parts from reference TRBV5-1 and TRBJ1-1): KAGVTQTPRYLIKTRGQQVTLSCSPISGHRSVSWYQQTPGQGLQFLFEYFSETQRNKGNFPGRFSGRQFSNSRSEMNVSTLELGDSALYLCASSDSGTGDTEAFFGQGTRLTVV.

This clonotype was seen more than once but under ten times. V gene TRBV7-9 combines with J gene TRBJ2-5; perhaps TRBD2 as D (6 bases). The CDR3 has 15 amino acids. The V gene's germline CDR1 is SEHNR and CDR2 FQNEAQ (reference sequence). Trimming removed 5 bases at V and 4 bases at J, with 17 bases between. The CDR3 loop is CASSDFGEDLETQYF. DNA of the CDR3: TGTGCCAGCAGCGATTTCGGGGAGGACCTAGAGACCCAGTACTTC.

This rearrangement joins TRBV6-1 to TRBJ1-4; 7 bases fit TRBD1. Per the germline V gene, CDR1 is MNHNS and CDR2 is SASEGT. The V gene end was trimmed by 4 bases and the J gene end by 8 bases; junction bases not matched to a gene: 28. The CDR3 has 21 amino acids. In nucleotides, the CDR3 is TGTGCCAGCAGTGTCGGGACAGCAGAGATCCGGCAGAACGATATATACGAAAAACTGTTTTTT. Amino acid sequence: CASSVGTAEIRQNDIYEKLFF.

Note on this clonotype: Given a much more abundant clone one base away, this may be a read error. CDR3 in amino acids: CANSLRDISTDTQYF. The CDR3 bases are TGTGCCAACAGCCTCCGGGACATAAGCACAGATACGCAGTATTTT. The chain uses TRBV7-6 and TRBJ2-3; tentatively, D is TRBD1 (6 bases). In germline, CDR1 is SGHVS, CDR2 FNYEAQ. The CDR3 sequence is 15 residues long. Together with reference TRBV7-6 and TRBJ2-3, the CDR3 gives the full variable domain: GAGVSQSPRYKVTKRGQDVALRCDPISGHVSLYWYRQALGQGPEFLTYFNYEAQQDKSGLPNDRFSAERPEGSISTLTIQRTEQRDSAMYRCANSLRDISTDTQYFGPGTRLTVL.

This clonotype showed up just a few times. V usage is TRBV6-5 and J usage is TRBJ1-1; 8 positions agree with TRBD1. The germline V gene encodes CDR1 MNHEY and CDR2 SVGAGI. Trimming removed 0 bases from V and 4 bases from J; junction bases left unmatched: 4. CDR3 length: 15 amino acids. CDR3: CASSYSTGVRTEAFF. CDR3 DNA sequence: TGTGCCAGCAGTTACTCGACAGGGGTGCGCACTGAAGCTTTCTTT.

There are many counts of this clonotype. This chain uses TRBV7-2 with TRBJ2-7; TRBD1 aligns across 11 bases. The trim removed 4 bases at V and 6 bases at J, leaving 2 bases unmatched. The CDR3 is 13 residues long. From germline, CDR1 is SGHTA and CDR2 FQGNSA. The CDR3 nucleotides are TGTGCCAGCAGCTCCGGGACAGGGGGCGAGCAGTACGTC. Protein sequence: CASSSGTGGEQYV.

This clonotype was recorded at least ten times. The V gene is TRBV7-2, the J gene TRBJ1-2; no firm D call. This CDR3 is 12 amino acids long. Germline V gives CDR1 SGHTA, CDR2 FQGNSA. With 0 bases removed from V and 6 bases from J, the gap between germline ends came to 5 bases. Here the CDR3 reads CASSLASDGYTF. The CDR3 region has the DNA TGTGCCAGCAGCTTAGCTTCGGATGGCTACACCTTC. The full variable domain, in which reference TRBV7-2 and TRBJ1-2 provide the parts outside the CDR3, is GAGVSQSPSNKVTEKGKDVELRCDPISGHTALYWYRQSLGQGLEFLIYFQGNSAPDKSGLPSDRFSAERTGGSVSTLTIQRTQQEDSAVYLCASSLASDGYTFGSGTRLTVV.

This chain joins TRBV7-9 and TRBJ2-7, with 10 bases identical to TRBD1. Unmatched junction bases numbered 9, after V lost 4 bases and J lost 3 bases. This CDR3 spans 16 amino acids. The V gene's germline CDR1 is SEHNR and CDR2 FQNEAQ (reference sequence). Written as DNA, the CDR3 is TGTGCCAGCAGCTCTCCAAGACAGGGGGCCTTCTACGAGCAGTACTTC. Its translation: CASSSPRQGAFYEQYF.

This clonotype showed up just a few times. This rearrangement joins TRBV7-6 to TRBJ1-2; D is ambiguous. The germline V gene has CDR1 SGHVS and CDR2 FNYEAQ. The V gene lost 4 bases and the J gene lost 7 bases, with 7 bases spanning the gap. The CDR3 covers 11 residues. Written as DNA, the CDR3 is TGTGCCAGCAGCTCGCCGGTTGGCTACACCTTC. It yields the protein CASSSPVGYTF. Supplemented by reference TRBV7-6 and TRBJ1-2, the full variable domain reads GAGVSQSPRYKVTKRGQDVALRCDPISGHVSLYWYRQALGQGPEFLTYFNYEAQQDKSGLPNDRFSAERPEGSISTLTIQRTEQRDSAMYRCASSSPVGYTFGSGTRLTVV.

The rearrangement uses TRBV27 and TRBJ2-1, with 7 bases fitting TRBD2. This CDR3 has 16 residues. The junction had 12 bases not matched to a gene; V was cut back by 7 bases and J by 3 bases. Per germline, CDR1 MNHEY and CDR2 SMNVEV (reference sequence). The CDR3 is CASKRGGLGRYNEQFF. For the CDR3, the DNA is TGTGCCAGCAAAAGGGGAGGGTTAGGACGCTACAATGAGCAGTTCTTC.

The V gene is TRBV12-5, the J gene TRBJ1-2; 9 nucleotides line up with TRBD1. CDR3 size: 18 residues. V dropped 3 bases and J dropped 1; count of bases not matched to a gene: 12. Looked up from germline, CDR1 is LGHNT and CDR2 is FRNRAP. CDR3: CASGFGLQGQGSNYGYTF. The CDR3 coding sequence is TGTGCTAGTGGTTTCGGACTCCAAGGACAGGGGAGTAACTATGGCTACACCTTC.

This clonotype was observed a few times. This sequence joins TRBV4-1 and TRBJ2-2; 7 bases align to TRBD2. From germline, CDR1 is MGHRA and CDR2 YSYEKL. The V gene end was trimmed by 7 bases and the J gene end by 4 bases; junction bases not matched to a gene: 9. This CDR3 spans 15 amino acids. CDR3: CASNPGGEGTGELFF. In DNA, the CDR3 is TGCGCCAGCAATCCGGGCGGGGAGGGCACCGGGGAGCTGTTTTTT.

This clonotype was seen just once. J is TRBJ2-5 and V is TRBV29-1; D possibly corresponds to TRBD2 (7 bases). The germline V gene encodes CDR1 SQVTM and CDR2 ANQGSEA. Trimming stripped 6 bases from V and 2 bases from J, with 16 bases between. This CDR3 contains 14 residues. The CDR3 protein is CSVHRGASQETQYF. In DNA, the CDR3 is TGCAGCGTACACCGGGGGGCTAGTCAAGAGACCCAGTACTTC.

A remark on this clonotype: At one end, the junction sequence differs from germline, possibly due to a read error. V gene TRBV12-3 or TRBV12-4 combines with J gene TRBJ2-1; the D gene is possibly TRBD2 (6 bases). The CDR3 has 14 amino acids. For the CDR3, the DNA is TGTTCCAGCAGTTTCGTGGAGGGTGGGCATGAGCAGTTCTTC. Its translation is CSSSFVEGGHEQFF.